This passage covers 30 T cell receptor beta chains from one sample sequenced in a study of blood T cell repertoires in COVID-19. The table came from immunoSEQ multiplex PCR; TCRdb's copy has only in-frame clones and leaves some out. The table lists roughly 30,000 clones, around 72% of them singletons. The sample taken for sequencing was peripheral blood. The receptors here all came from a boy younger than 10 with active or convalescent COVID-19.

This clone was seen once. J is TRBJ1-1 and V is TRBV15; unclear D gene. The CDR3 spans 15 residues. Germline CDR1 reads LNHNV; CDR2 reads YYDKDF (reference sequence). V lost 1 base to trimming and J lost 0 bases, with 9 bases between them. The CDR3 coding sequence is TGTGCCACCAGCAGAGCGTCCGGGATGAACACTGAAGCTTTCTTT. Its protein product is CATSRASGMNTEAFF.

The rearrangement uses TRBV10-3 and TRBJ2-4; 8 bases are a match to TRBD1. J lost 1 base, V lost 4 bases, and 3 bases had no gene match. The germline V gene encodes CDR1 ENHRY and CDR2 SYGVKD. The CDR3 is 15 amino acids. This CDR3 reads CAISGQGAAKNIQYF. The CDR3 coding sequence is TGTGCCATCAGTGGCCAGGGGGCTGCCAAAAACATTCAGTACTTC.

V is TRBV7-8 and J is TRBJ2-7; TRBD1 might be the D (5 bases). CDR1 is SGHVS and CDR2 is FQNEAQ in the germline V gene. The CDR3 runs 15 residues. The V gene lost 1 base and the J gene lost 2 bases, with 12 bases spanning the gap. The CDR3: CASSLGQGNPYEQYF. In DNA, the CDR3 is TGTGCCAGCAGCTTAGGCCAGGGCAACCCCTACGAGCAGTACTTC.

This clone turned up a few times. CDR3 DNA: TGTGCCAGCAGTCCCGGAGCGGGCAATGAGCAGTTCTTC. Translated, it gives CASSPGAGNEQFF. The V and J genes are TRBV7-8 and TRBJ2-1, with D perhaps TRBD2 (6 bases). CDR3 length equals 13 residues. Germline loops: CDR1 SGHVS, CDR2 FQNEAQ. V was pared by 6 bases and J by 6 bases, with 12 bases between.

This clone was seen once. The chain has TRBV5-1 and TRBJ1-4, with TRBD1 as a possible D gene (5 bases). Deletions cut 1 base from V and 3 bases from J, with 7 bases between. CDR1 is SGHRS, CDR2 YFSETQ, per germline. CDR3 size: 14 residues. The CDR3 loop reads CASSLSQANEKLFF. DNA for the CDR3: TGCGCCAGCAGCTTGTCACAGGCTAATGAAAAACTGTTTTTT.

V usage is TRBV7-6 and J usage is TRBJ2-1; D perhaps matches TRBD2 (5 bases). The V end lost 1 base, the J end lost 2 bases, and 18 bases lay between the germline ends. Germline values: CDR1 SGHVS, CDR2 FNYEAQ. This CDR3 is built from 18 residues. CDR3 sequence: CASSLVVSYGEAYNEQFF. The CDR3 region has the DNA TGTGCCAGCAGCTTAGTCGTGAGCTACGGGGAAGCCTACAATGAGCAGTTCTTC.

The chain joins TRBV7-8 to TRBJ2-7; D gene ambiguous. V lost 5 bases, J lost 1 base, and 12 bases lay in between. The CDR3 runs 14 residues. CDR1 is SGHVS and CDR2 is FQNEAQ in the germline V gene. CDR3 coding DNA: TGTGCCAGCAGCCCCGACACGTCTTCCTACGAGCAGTACGTC. This translates into CASSPDTSSYEQYV.

V is TRBV7-9 and J is TRBJ2-1, with D unresolved. The CDR3 spans 12 residues. The V gene lost 1 base and the J gene lost 13 bases, with 11 bases spanning the gap. Germline V CDR1 and CDR2: SEHNR, FQNEAQ (reference sequence). CDR3 region: CASSLEGDSQFF. Written as DNA, the CDR3 is TGTGCCAGCAGCTTAGAAGGAGATTCACAGTTCTTC.

A few counts support this clone. This chain uses TRBV12-3 or TRBV12-4 with TRBJ1-5; D remains unclear. There are 12 residues in the CDR3. The germline V and J ends were trimmed by 7 bases and 11 bases, with 15 bases remaining between them. The CDR3 nucleotides read TGTGCCAGCACCCTCGATGGTTTAGCCCAGCATTTT. The encoded protein is CASTLDGLAQHF.

In its sample, this clone was seen a few times. The V gene is TRBV30, the J gene TRBJ1-5; perhaps TRBD1 as D (6 bases). CDR1 GTSNPN and CDR2 SVGIG come from the germline V gene (reference sequence). The CDR3 sequence is 13 residues long. The germline V and J ends were trimmed by 0 bases and 4 bases, with 7 bases remaining between them. The CDR3 reads CAWSVQGNQPQHF. Here the CDR3 DNA reads TGTGCCTGGAGTGTACAGGGTAATCAGCCCCAGCATTTT.

The genes are TRBV18 and TRBJ2-2; no clear D. Between the trimmed V and J ends, which lost 6 bases and 6 bases, there was a span of 5 bases. The CDR3 contains 11 residues. CDR1 and CDR2 from the germline V gene are KGHSH and LQKENI. CDR3 bases: TGTGCCAGCTCCGTTTCCGGGGAGCTGTTTTTT. Its protein is CASSVSGELFF. Variable domain in full (rest from reference TRBV18 and TRBJ2-2): NAGVMQNPRHLVRRRGQEARLRCSPMKGHSHVYWYRQLPEEGLKFMVYLQKENIIDESGMPKERFSAEFPKEGPSILRIQQVVRGDSAAYFCASSVSGELFFGEGSRLTVL.

The chain couples TRBV11-3 to TRBJ2-7; D is perhaps TRBD2 (6 bases). The CDR3 consists of 16 residues. From germline, CDR1 is SGHNT and CDR2 YENEEA. V was pared by 1 base and J by 4 bases, with 17 bases between. The CDR3: CASSLGAGEASYEQYF. CDR3 in DNA: TGTGCCAGCAGCTTAGGGGCCGGGGAGGCCTCATACGAGCAGTACTTC.

The J gene is TRBJ2-1, the V gene TRBV5-1, with 7 bases fitting TRBD1. This CDR3 is built from 14 residues. V was clipped by 4 bases and J by 6 bases; unmatched bases: 7. Per the germline V gene, CDR1 is SGHRS and CDR2 is YFSETQ. CDR3 sequence: CASSTWPGGNEQFF. CDR3 DNA sequence: TGCGCCAGCAGCACATGGCCAGGGGGCAATGAGCAGTTCTTC.

Judged by abundance, this clone is medium-sized. The chain is built from TRBV2 and TRBJ2-3; 9 bases match TRBD2. The V segment lost 6 bases and the J segment 4 bases; nucleotides outside the gene matches: 5. The CDR3 has 14 residues. The germline CDR1 and CDR2 sequences are SNHLY and FYNNEI. For the CDR3, the DNA is TGTGCCAGCAGGTTAGCGGGAGAATCAGATACGCAGTATTTT. Amino acid sequence: CASRLAGESDTQYF.

The rearrangement uses TRBV6-1 and TRBJ2-4, with 7 bases fitting TRBD2. CDR1 is MNHNS, CDR2 SASEGT, per germline. Trimming took 1 base from V and 8 from J; bases not matched to a gene: 8. The CDR3 has 15 residues. CDR3 in amino acids: CASSEGGGRIYIQYF. The CDR3 bases are TGTGCCAGCAGTGAAGGGGGGGGGAGAATTTACATTCAGTACTTC.

The V gene is TRBV19, the J gene TRBJ1-1, with D tentatively TRBD1 (5 bases). In germline, CDR1 is LNHDA, CDR2 SQIVND (reference sequence). Trimming shortened V by 5 bases and J by 1 base, and 8 bases separated the two germline ends. The CDR3 covers 13 residues. The chain's CDR3 is CASSPQGNTEAFF. The CDR3 DNA is TGTGCCAGTAGTCCTCAGGGGAACACTGAAGCTTTCTTT.

The V gene is TRBV5-1, the J gene TRBJ1-3, with 10 bases aligning to TRBD1. J gave up 4 bases and V 4 bases, and 8 bases lay outside the gene matches. This CDR3 has 16 amino acids. In germline, CDR1 is SGHRS, CDR2 YFSETQ. The CDR3 is CASSPGQGTAGNTIYF. The CDR3 bases are TGCGCCAGCAGCCCGGGACAGGGGACGGCCGGAAACACCATATATTTT.

The chain couples TRBV5-1 to TRBJ1-2; D perhaps matches TRBD1 (6 bases). This CDR3 is 15 amino acids long. V was cut by 4 bases and J by 0 bases, with 13 bases left in between. The V gene's germline CDR1 is SGHRS and CDR2 YFSETQ. The CDR3 here is CASSQVQGANYGYTF. CDR3 DNA sequence: TGCGCCAGCAGCCAGGTACAGGGAGCTAACTATGGCTACACCTTC.

This clone has a count of ten or more. The CDR3 is CASTLQGTRLIYDEQFF. The CDR3 DNA is TGTGCCAGCACCTTACAGGGGACCCGTTTGATTTACGATGAGCAGTTCTTC. The chain is built from TRBV21-1 and TRBJ2-1; the D call TRBD1 from the table was never checked on the DNA. TRBV21-1 constitutes a pseudogene. CDR3 length equals 17 residues.

The rearrangement uses TRBV9 and TRBJ2-3; 14 bases line up with TRBD2. The junction had 6 bases not matched to a gene; V was cut back by 0 bases and J by 0 bases. Germline V gene lookup returns CDR1 SGDLS and CDR2 YYNGEE. The CDR3 loop spans 19 amino acids. The CDR3 region has the DNA TGTGCCAGCAGCGTAGGACTAGCGGGAGGGTTTTGGAGCACAGATACGCAGTATTTT. Its translation: CASSVGLAGGFWSTDTQYF.

V and J are TRBV3-1 (or the pseudogene TRBV3-2) and TRBJ1-6; 11 bases are shared with TRBD1. J was trimmed by 9 bases and V by 1 base; bases with no gene match: 8. CDR3 size: 17 residues. Germline V gives CDR1 LGHDT, CDR2 YNNKEL (reference sequence). In DNA form, the CDR3 reads TGTGCCAGCAGCCAAGCCTCCTTAGGGACAGGGGGTTCACCCCTCCACTTT. It is translated as CASSQASLGTGGSPLHF.

CDR3 DNA: TGTGCCAGCAGCTTGGACAGGGAGACCCAGTACTTC. Amino acid sequence: CASSLDRETQYF. This chain uses TRBV5-6 with TRBJ2-5; weak D call: TRBD1 (5 bases). Germline values: CDR1 SGHDT, CDR2 YYEEEE. There are 12 residues in the CDR3. Trimming stripped 0 bases from V and 5 bases from J, with 5 bases between.

This clone has only a few counts. V usage is TRBV29-1 and J usage is TRBJ1-6, with no clear D. V was clipped by 6 bases and J by 9 bases, with 15 bases between them. Germline assignment: CDR1 SQVTM and CDR2 ANQGSEA. The CDR3 contains 13 residues. The CDR3 DNA reads TGCAGCGTCCGAACAGTGTTGGGTTCACCCCTCCACTTT. Translation: CSVRTVLGSPLHF.

The genes are TRBV27 and TRBJ1-1; maybe TRBD1 (6 bases). V gave up 4 bases and J gave up 4 bases, with 10 bases separating them. This CDR3 is built from 13 residues. Per the germline V gene, CDR1 is MNHEY and CDR2 is SMNVEV (reference sequence). DNA of the CDR3: TGTGCCAGCAGTTCCCGCAGGGGCACTGAAGCTTTCTTT. This translates into CASSSRRGTEAFF.

The chain has TRBV15 and TRBJ1-3, with D maybe TRBD1 (5 bases). This CDR3 comprises 13 residues. The germline V and J ends were trimmed by 0 bases and 9 bases, with 9 bases remaining between them. The V gene's germline CDR1 is LNHNV and CDR2 YYDKDF (reference sequence). The CDR3, as DNA: TGTGCCACCAGCAGAGATATGGGGGGCACCATATATTTT. It yields the protein CATSRDMGGTIYF.

The chain recombines TRBV3-1 (or the pseudogene TRBV3-2) with TRBJ2-3; a weak D match, TRBD2 (5 bases). The ends were cut back, 0 bases at V and 4 bases at J, with 11 bases in the middle. The CDR3 sequence is 15 residues long. Germline V gives CDR1 LGHDT, CDR2 YNNKEL (reference sequence). CDR3 nucleotide sequence: TGTGCCAGCAGCCAAGATCTAGGGAGCCCAGATACGCAGTATTTT. It yields the protein CASSQDLGSPDTQYF.

The chain carries TRBV7-9 and TRBJ2-1; D perhaps matches TRBD2 (6 bases). The ends were cut back, 5 bases at V and 7 bases at J, with 18 bases in the middle. Germline assignment: CDR1 SEHNR and CDR2 FQNEAQ (reference sequence). The CDR3 extends over 15 amino acids. The CDR3 protein is CASSLSGYPGNEQFF. In DNA form, the CDR3 reads TGTGCCAGCAGCCTAAGCGGGTACCCGGGGAATGAGCAGTTCTTC.

The gene calls are TRBV27 and TRBJ1-6; weak D call: TRBD1 (6 bases). CDR3 size: 15 residues. CDR1 is MNHEY, CDR2 SMNVEV, per germline (reference sequence). V lost 5 bases, J lost 5 bases, and 13 bases lay in between. The CDR3 DNA follows: TGTGCCAGCAGTCCGCGGACAGCTAATAATTCACCCCTCCACTTT. Its protein product is CASSPRTANNSPLHF.

This clone was detected only a few times. The chain couples TRBV12-2 to TRBJ1-4. TRBV12-2 corresponds to a pseudogene. The CDR3 loop spans 13 amino acids. In DNA form, the CDR3 reads TGTGCAAGTCGCTACCGCGGTAACGAAAAACTGTTTTTT. Its translation is CASRYRGNEKLFF.

The chain carries TRBV2 and TRBJ2-7, with 7 bases aligning to TRBD2. Germline V lookup: CDR1 SNHLY, CDR2 FYNNEI. The CDR3 contains 12 residues. The ends lost 6 bases at V and 3 bases at J; junction bases unmatched: 2. CDR3 protein: CASSWDYYEQYF. CDR3 nucleotides: TGTGCCAGCAGCTGGGACTACTACGAGCAGTACTTC.